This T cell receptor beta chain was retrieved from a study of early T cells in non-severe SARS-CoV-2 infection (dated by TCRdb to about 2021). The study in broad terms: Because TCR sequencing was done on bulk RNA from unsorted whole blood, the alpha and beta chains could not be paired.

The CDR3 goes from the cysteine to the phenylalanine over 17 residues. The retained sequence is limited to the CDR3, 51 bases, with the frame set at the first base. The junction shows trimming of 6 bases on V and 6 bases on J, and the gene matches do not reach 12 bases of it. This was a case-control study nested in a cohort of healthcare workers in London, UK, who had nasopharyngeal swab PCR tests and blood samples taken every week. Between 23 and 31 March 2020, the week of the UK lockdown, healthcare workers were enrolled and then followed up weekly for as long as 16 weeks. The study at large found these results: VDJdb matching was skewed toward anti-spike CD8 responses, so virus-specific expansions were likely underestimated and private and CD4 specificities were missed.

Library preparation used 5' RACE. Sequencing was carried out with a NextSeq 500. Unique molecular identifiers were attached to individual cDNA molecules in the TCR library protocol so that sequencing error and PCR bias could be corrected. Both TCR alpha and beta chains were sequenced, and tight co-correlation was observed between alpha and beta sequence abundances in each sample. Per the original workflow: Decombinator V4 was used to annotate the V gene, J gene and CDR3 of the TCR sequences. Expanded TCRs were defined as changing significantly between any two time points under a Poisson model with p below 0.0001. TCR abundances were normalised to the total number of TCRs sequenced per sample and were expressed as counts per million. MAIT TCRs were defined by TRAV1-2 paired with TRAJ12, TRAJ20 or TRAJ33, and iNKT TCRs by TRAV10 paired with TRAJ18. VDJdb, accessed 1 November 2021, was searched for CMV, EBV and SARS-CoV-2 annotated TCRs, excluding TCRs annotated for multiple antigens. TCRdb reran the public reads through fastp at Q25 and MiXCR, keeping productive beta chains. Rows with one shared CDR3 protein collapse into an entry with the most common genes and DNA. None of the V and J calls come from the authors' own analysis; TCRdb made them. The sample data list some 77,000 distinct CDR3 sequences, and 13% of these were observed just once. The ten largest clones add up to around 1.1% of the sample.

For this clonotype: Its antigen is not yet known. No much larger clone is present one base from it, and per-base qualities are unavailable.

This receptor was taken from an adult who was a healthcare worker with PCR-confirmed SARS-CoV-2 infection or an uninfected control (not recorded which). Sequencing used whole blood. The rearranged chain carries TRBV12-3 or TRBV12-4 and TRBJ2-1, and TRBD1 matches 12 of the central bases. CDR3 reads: CASRRRTGQGALNEQFF. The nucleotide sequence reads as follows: TGTGCCAGCAGGAGACGAACGGGACAGGGGGCTCTCAATGAGCAGTTCTTC.